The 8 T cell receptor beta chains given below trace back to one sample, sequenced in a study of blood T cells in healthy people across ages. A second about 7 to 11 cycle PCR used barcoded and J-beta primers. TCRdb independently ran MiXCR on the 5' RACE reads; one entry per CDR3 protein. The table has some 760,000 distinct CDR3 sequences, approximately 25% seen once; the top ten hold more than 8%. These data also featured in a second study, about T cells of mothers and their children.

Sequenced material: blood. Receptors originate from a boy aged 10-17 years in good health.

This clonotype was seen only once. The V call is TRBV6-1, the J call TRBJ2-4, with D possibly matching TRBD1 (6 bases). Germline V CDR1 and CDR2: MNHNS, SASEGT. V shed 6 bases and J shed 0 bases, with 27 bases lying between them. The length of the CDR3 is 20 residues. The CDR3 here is CASSSGRGQKSNPAKNIQYF. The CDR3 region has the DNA TGTGCCAGCAGCTCCGGCCGCGGACAGAAATCTAACCCAGCCAAAAACATTCAGTACTTC.

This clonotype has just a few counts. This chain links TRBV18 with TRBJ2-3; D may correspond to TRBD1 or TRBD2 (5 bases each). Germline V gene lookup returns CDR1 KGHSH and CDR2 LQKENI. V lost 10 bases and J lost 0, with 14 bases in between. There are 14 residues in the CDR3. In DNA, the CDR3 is TGTGCCACCAACCGAGGGGAGAGCACAGATACGCAGTATTTT. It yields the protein CATNRGESTDTQYF.

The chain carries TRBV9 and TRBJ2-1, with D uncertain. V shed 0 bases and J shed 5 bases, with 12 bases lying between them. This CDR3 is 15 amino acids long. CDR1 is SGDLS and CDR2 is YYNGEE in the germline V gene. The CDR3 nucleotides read TGTGCCAGCAGCGTAGGCGGCGTAAAACACAATGAGCAGTTCTTC. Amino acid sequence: CASSVGGVKHNEQFF.

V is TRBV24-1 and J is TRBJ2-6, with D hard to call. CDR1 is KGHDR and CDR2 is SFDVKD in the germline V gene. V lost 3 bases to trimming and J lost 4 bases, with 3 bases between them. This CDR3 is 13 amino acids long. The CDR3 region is CATSDNGANVLTF. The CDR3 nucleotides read TGTGCCACCAGTGATAACGGGGCCAACGTCCTGACTTTC.

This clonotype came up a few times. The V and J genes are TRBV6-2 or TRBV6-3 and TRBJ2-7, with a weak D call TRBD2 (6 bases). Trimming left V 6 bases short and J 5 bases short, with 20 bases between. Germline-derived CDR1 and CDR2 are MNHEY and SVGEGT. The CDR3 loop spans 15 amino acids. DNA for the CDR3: TGTGCCAGCAGGGGAATGGAGTGGGAGGCGGACGAGCAGTACTTC. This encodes CASRGMEWEADEQYF.

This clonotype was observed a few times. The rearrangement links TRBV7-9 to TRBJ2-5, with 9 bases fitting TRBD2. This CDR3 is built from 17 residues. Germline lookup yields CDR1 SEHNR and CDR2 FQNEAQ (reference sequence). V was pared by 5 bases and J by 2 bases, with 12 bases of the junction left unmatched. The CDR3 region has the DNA TGTGCCAGCAGCCCGAGGGTGGATAGCGGGGGACAAGAGACCCAGTACTTC. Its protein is CASSPRVDSGGQETQYF.

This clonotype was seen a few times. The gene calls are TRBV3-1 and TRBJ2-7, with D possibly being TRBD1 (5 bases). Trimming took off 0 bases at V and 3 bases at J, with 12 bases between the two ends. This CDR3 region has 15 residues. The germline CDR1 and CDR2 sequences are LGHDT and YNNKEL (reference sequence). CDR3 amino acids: CASSQEFGQGYEQYF. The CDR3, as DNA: TGTGCCAGCAGCCAAGAATTTGGCCAGGGCTACGAGCAGTACTTC.

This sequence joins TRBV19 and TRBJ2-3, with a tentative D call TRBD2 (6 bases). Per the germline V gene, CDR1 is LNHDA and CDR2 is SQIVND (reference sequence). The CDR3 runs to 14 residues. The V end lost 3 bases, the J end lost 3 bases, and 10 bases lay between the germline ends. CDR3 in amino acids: CASSMSLATDTQYF. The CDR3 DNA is TGTGCCAGTAGTATGAGTCTAGCGACAGATACGCAGTATTTT.